This T cell receptor (beta chain) was documented in a study of T-cell reconstitution after alpha-beta-depleted transplantation in children. Points from the study as a whole: There were some patients whose high TCRbeta diversity at day 60 came from surviving recipient T cells and thymic progenitors.

The library targeted TCRbeta and was prepared with unique molecular identifiers. TCRdb re-called the PCR reads through MiXCR, storing one row per CDR3 protein. This sample has 140,000 or so distinct CDR3 sequences, with about 9% found just once. Germline assignment: CDR1 MDHEN and CDR2 SYDVKM. The CDR3 loop spans 15 amino acids. The V and J ends lost 6 bases and 5 bases, in that order; junction bases with no gene match: 11. This clonotype was detected ten times or more. Its antigen is currently unknown. The source of this sequence is a female patient younger than 10 who had a stem cell transplant for congenital amegakaryocytic thrombocytopenia, so the T cells may come from the graft donor. Sample: PBMCs, mostly from graft donor cells, taken 180 days after TCRalphabeta/CD19-depleted stem cell transplant. The V call is TRBV28, the J call TRBJ2-7; TRBD1 matches at 9 bases. CDR3 in amino acids: CASRTPGQGLNEQYF. DNA for the CDR3: TGTGCCAGCAGAACCCCCGGACAGGGGTTAAACGAGCAGTACTTC.